This TCR beta chain was obtained from a study of T cells in Graves' hyperthyroidism and ophthalmopathy. Amplification of TCR beta CDR3 regions used RNA as the template. The study used the HTBI primer set for a first-round RT-PCR of the TCR CDR3. TCRdb ran MiXCR on the multiplex PCR reads and lists one entry per CDR3 protein. Altogether nearly 750,000 distinct CDR3 sequences are present, around a third being singletons, with the ten largest covering around 29%. With regard to this clonotype: The antigen remains undetermined.

From around 11 ml of fresh peripheral blood, PBMCs were isolated. Regarding the study as a whole: A model using 13 V-J features told ophthalmopathy apart from stable hyperthyroidism.

The germline gives CDR1 SQVTM, CDR2 ANQGSEA. The CDR3 has 15 amino acids. V was pared by 5 bases and J by 0 bases, with 7 bases of the junction left unmatched. The rearrangement uses TRBV29-1 and TRBJ1-1; 9 bases map to TRBD1. Sample: blood. This TCR derives from a woman in her 40s with Graves' hyperthyroidism. The CDR3 spells CSVSRTGALNTEAFF. The DNA of the CDR3 is TGCAGCGTTAGTAGGACAGGGGCCCTGAACACTGAAGCTTTCTTT. Complete variable domain (other parts from reference TRBV29-1 and TRBJ1-1): SAVISQKPSRDICQRGTSLTIQCQVDSQVTMMFWYRQQPGQSLTLIATANQGSEATYESGFVIDKFPISRPNLTFSTLTVSNMSPEDSSIYLCSVSRTGALNTEAFFGQGTRLTVV.